The 28 T cell receptor beta chains reported below all come from one sample, sequenced in a study of blood T cell repertoires in COVID-19. The method was immunoSEQ multiplex PCR; TCRdb's version includes in-frame clones alone and lacks a portion of them. The sample records approximately 140,000 clones, around 89% being singletons. Material for sequencing was peripheral blood. The source of these receptors is a man aged 45-65 years with active or convalescent COVID-19.

The genes are TRBV28 and TRBJ2-7, with 8 bases aligning to TRBD2. V lost 6 bases to trimming and J lost 2 bases; unmatched junction nucleotides: 15. CDR1 and CDR2 (germline): MDHEN, SYDVKM. The CDR3 consists of 17 residues. Here the CDR3 DNA reads TGTGCCAGCAGCCTCGTGGTCGGGAGGGCTAAACCCTACGAGCAGTACTTC. Translation gives CASSLVVGRAKPYEQYF. Variable domain in full (rest from reference TRBV28 and TRBJ2-7): DVKVTQSSRYLVKRTGEKVFLECVQDMDHENMFWYRQDPGLGLRLIYFSYDVKMKEKGDIPEGYSVSREKKERFSLILESASTNQTSMYLCASSLVVGRAKPYEQYFGPGTRLTVT.

There are a few counts of this clone. The chain recombines TRBV5-4 with TRBJ1-2; a possible D gene is TRBD1 (6 bases). This CDR3 region has 14 residues. Deletions cut 10 bases from V and 9 bases from J, with 25 bases between. Germline CDR1 SGHNT, CDR2 YYREEE (reference sequence). CDR3 in DNA: TGTGCCGCGGGAAGCGGGGGGCGGGTGTATAGCTACACCTTC. This encodes CAAGSGGRVYSYTF.

V gene TRBV5-6 combines with J gene TRBJ2-3; no definite D call. Germline CDR1 is SGHDT and CDR2 is YYEEEE. V was trimmed by 0 bases and J by 1 base, leaving 6 bases between them. The CDR3 totals 14 residues. The CDR3 here is CASSLVQGTDTQYF. The CDR3 DNA reads TGTGCCAGCAGCTTGGTTCAGGGCACAGATACGCAGTATTTT.

This chain uses TRBV21-1 with TRBJ2-1; TRBD2 is the table's D call and was not checked against the DNA. TRBV21-1 has pseudogene status. The CDR3 loop spans 17 amino acids. CDR3 nucleotides: TGTGCCAGCCCGAGGACTAGCGGGGTGTTGACCTACAATGAGCAGTTCTTC. Its protein is CASPRTSGVLTYNEQFF.

This chain's CDR3 is CASSLGQNYNEQFF. For the CDR3, the DNA is TGCGCCAGCAGCTTAGGACAGAACTACAATGAGCAGTTCTTC. The chain combines TRBV5-1 with TRBJ2-1, with D tentatively TRBD1 (6 bases). CDR1 and CDR2 (germline): SGHRS, YFSETQ. Trimming pared 2 bases from V and 3 bases from J, leaving 9 bases between. The CDR3 is 14 residues long.

The chain is built from TRBV28 and TRBJ2-7; no firm D call. Germline CDR1 and CDR2: MDHEN and SYDVKM. The CDR3 extends over 12 amino acids. V shed 9 bases and J shed 3 bases, with 12 bases lying between them. CDR3 sequence (DNA): TGTGCCAGTAATGGCCCGAACTACGAGCAGTACTTC. It specifies CASNGPNYEQYF.

The chain employs TRBV3-1 (or the pseudogene TRBV3-2) and TRBJ1-3; D call uncertain. This CDR3 region has 14 residues. CDR1 LGHDT and CDR2 YNNKEL come from the germline V gene (reference sequence). The V and J ends lost 2 bases and 0 bases respectively, with 5 bases between them. The CDR3 sequence: CASSQTPSGNTIYF. CDR3 nucleotide sequence: TGTGCCAGCAGCCAAACTCCCTCTGGAAACACCATATATTTT.

V gene TRBV20-1 combines with J gene TRBJ1-1, with 8 bases that match TRBD1. Germline V gives CDR1 DFQATT, CDR2 SNEGSKA (reference sequence). The CDR3 spans 16 residues. V trimming: 3 bases; J trimming: 0 bases; junction bases outside the gene matches: 9. This CDR3 reads CSASPATGALNTEAFF. The CDR3 DNA reads TGCAGTGCTAGTCCAGCGACAGGGGCCCTGAACACTGAAGCTTTCTTT.

This chain links TRBV21-1 with TRBJ2-3; the listed D gene, TRBD1, was not tested against the DNA. TRBV21-1 is termed a pseudogene. This CDR3 has 16 residues. The CDR3 region has the DNA TGTGCCAGCAGCAAAGAGTTGGACAGGAGCACAGATACGCAGTATTTT. It translates to CASSKELDRSTDTQYF.

This clone showed up just once. The chain carries TRBV7-9 and TRBJ1-1; 7 bases map to TRBD1. The J segment lost 0 bases and the V segment lost 4 bases, leaving 14 bases of the junction unmatched. The CDR3 is made up of 18 amino acids. Germline V gene lookup returns CDR1 SEHNR and CDR2 FQNEAQ (reference sequence). CDR3 DNA sequence: TGTGCCAGCAGCTGCGGGACAGAGCAATTGGAACTGAACACTGAAGCTTTCTTT. It codes for CASSCGTEQLELNTEAFF.

The chain combines TRBV24-1 with TRBJ1-1; 7 bases map to TRBD1. J was trimmed by 5 bases and V by 7 bases; bases with no gene match: 15. This CDR3 region has 16 residues. CDR1 is KGHDR, CDR2 SFDVKD, per germline. The CDR3 loop reads CATSPSGTGDVTEAFF. CDR3 in DNA: TGTGCCACCAGCCCCTCGGGTACAGGGGACGTGACTGAAGCTTTCTTT.

The chain employs TRBV12-3 or TRBV12-4 and TRBJ1-5; D ambiguous. The CDR3 consists of 13 residues. The V end lost 3 bases, the J end lost 9 bases, and 12 bases lay between the germline ends. The CDR3 here is CASSFGRSSPQHF. The CDR3 nucleotides are TGTGCCAGCAGTTTCGGCAGGTCATCGCCCCAGCATTTT.

This rearrangement joins TRBV27 to TRBJ2-7; TRBD1 matches 9 bases. The CDR3 has 15 amino acids. Germline V gene data show CDR1 as MNHEY and CDR2 as SMNVEV (reference sequence). Trimming cost V 6 bases and J 2 bases; bases outside gene matches: 8. Here the CDR3 reads CASRKDRGSTYEQYF. CDR3 in DNA: TGTGCCAGCAGAAAGGACAGGGGCTCAACCTACGAGCAGTACTTC.

CDR3 residues: CASSGVAGGLYNEQFF. The CDR3, as DNA: TGCGCCAGCAGTGGTGTAGCGGGAGGGCTCTACAATGAGCAGTTCTTC. V and J are TRBV10-1 and TRBJ2-1, with TRBD2 matching 11 bases. The CDR3 loop spans 16 amino acids. V trimming: 4 bases; J trimming: 3 bases; junction bases outside the gene matches: 5. Germline V CDR1 and CDR2: WNHNN, SYGVQD (reference sequence).

The CDR3 protein is CASSHFPGLAVGTDTQYF. In DNA form, the CDR3 reads TGCGCCAGCAGCCACTTCCCGGGACTAGCGGTCGGTACAGATACGCAGTATTTT. The rearrangement joins TRBV4-1 to TRBJ2-3; TRBD2 matches 11 bases. J gave up 3 bases and V 3 bases, and 11 bases lay outside the gene matches. This CDR3 is built from 18 residues. Germline V CDR1 and CDR2: MGHRA, YSYEKL.

This sequence joins TRBV6-1 and TRBJ2-3, with TRBD2 matching 8 bases. This CDR3 has 16 amino acids. The germline V gene encodes CDR1 MNHNS and CDR2 SASEGT. Germline trimming cut 0 bases from V and 3 bases from J; bases unmatched to any gene: 5. Written as DNA, the CDR3 is TGTGCCAGCAGTGAAGCGCTTCGGGAGGGGACAGATACGCAGTATTTT. Protein sequence: CASSEALREGTDTQYF.

This clone appeared once. Other DNA sequences in the same sample also yield this CDR3. The chain carries TRBV6-5 and TRBJ1-6; 7 nucleotides align to TRBD1. The CDR3 consists of 14 residues. V lost 2 bases to trimming and J lost 5 bases; unmatched junction nucleotides: 0. The germline CDR1 and CDR2 sequences are MNHEY and SVGAGI. The CDR3 DNA sequence: TGTGCCAGCAGTTACGACAGGGATAATTCACCCCTCCACTTT. The encoded protein is CASSYDRDNSPLHF.

The chain couples TRBV2 to TRBJ2-1; 7 nucleotides line up with TRBD2. V dropped 4 bases and J dropped 4; count of bases not matched to a gene: 4. The CDR3 extends over 14 amino acids. Looked up from germline, CDR1 is SNHLY and CDR2 is FYNNEI. The DNA for the CDR3 is TGTGCCAGCAGTGTAAGGACTAGTTACAATGAGCAGTTCTTC. It codes for CASSVRTSYNEQFF.

This clone was counted a single time. V usage is TRBV19 and J usage is TRBJ2-6; TRBD1 matches at 8 bases. Unmatched junction bases numbered 6, after V lost 5 bases and J lost 0 bases. This CDR3 contains 17 residues. Germline V gene sequence: CDR1 LNHDA, CDR2 SQIVND (reference sequence). The CDR3 sequence: CASSAGQANSGANVLTF. The CDR3 DNA reads TGTGCCAGTAGTGCGGGACAGGCAAACTCTGGGGCCAACGTCCTGACTTTC.

The rearrangement joins TRBV19 to TRBJ1-1; possibly TRBD1 for D (6 bases). This CDR3 has 18 residues. V was pared by 0 bases and J by 1 base, with 18 bases between. Germline CDR1 LNHDA, CDR2 SQIVND (reference sequence). The CDR3 DNA follows: TGTGCCAGTAGTATAGATCTGGGGGGGGCAACTTGGAACACTGAAGCTTTCTTT. It specifies CASSIDLGGATWNTEAFF. The full variable domain, its missing parts supplied by reference TRBV19 and TRBJ1-1, is DGGITQSPKYLFRKEGQNVTLSCEQNLNHDAMYWYRQDPGQGLRLIYYSQIVNDFQKGDIAEGYSVSREKKESFPLTVTSAQKNPTAFYLCASSIDLGGATWNTEAFFGQGTRLTVV.

J is TRBJ2-3 and V is TRBV18; TRBD1 might be the D (6 bases). Trimming removed 2 bases from V and 0 bases from J, with 18 bases in between. The V gene's germline CDR1 is KGHSH and CDR2 LQKENI. The length of the CDR3 is 18 residues. CDR3 residues: CASSPWNRASISTDTQYF. The CDR3 DNA is TGTGCCAGCTCACCATGGAACAGGGCCTCCATTAGCACAGATACGCAGTATTTT.

This chain uses TRBV30 with TRBJ2-1; tentative D call: TRBD2 (5 bases). Per germline, CDR1 GTSNPN and CDR2 SVGIG (reference sequence). This CDR3 contains 14 residues. Trimming took off 6 bases at V and 2 bases at J, with 14 bases between the two ends. The CDR3, as DNA: TGTGCCTGCCCAAAACCGGGAACCTACAATGAGCAGTTCTTC. Translation gives CACPKPGTYNEQFF.

This sequence joins TRBV10-1 and TRBJ2-1, with a possible D match to TRBD1 (5 bases). Germline assignment: CDR1 WNHNN and CDR2 SYGVQD (reference sequence). Trimming stripped 3 bases from V and 4 bases from J, with 13 bases between. This CDR3 is built from 15 residues. CDR3 coding DNA: TGCGCCAGCAGTGACCAGCAGGGTGGGTACAATGAGCAGTTCTTC. Its translation is CASSDQQGGYNEQFF.

This clone was seen only once. The chain links TRBV11-2 to TRBJ2-5; 7 nucleotides align to TRBD1. This CDR3 region has 16 residues. The germline V gene encodes CDR1 SGHAT and CDR2 FQNNGV. V lost 1 base to trimming and J lost 2 bases; unmatched junction nucleotides: 7. Here the CDR3 reads CASSLAGGFSQETQYF. The CDR3, as DNA: TGTGCCAGCAGCTTAGCAGGGGGTTTTAGTCAAGAGACCCAGTACTTC.

This clone turned up a few times. This sequence joins TRBV3-1 (or the pseudogene TRBV3-2) and TRBJ2-3; 7 bases align to TRBD1. The CDR3 totals 15 residues. The V segment lost 3 bases and the J segment 6 bases; nucleotides outside the gene matches: 9. In germline, CDR1 is LGHDT, CDR2 YNNKEL (reference sequence). The CDR3 nucleotides read TGTGCCAGCAGCCATGCCACAGGGGTCAGGGATACGCAGTATTTT. Its protein is CASSHATGVRDTQYF.

The chain couples TRBV11-1 to TRBJ2-7; D perhaps matches TRBD1 (6 bases). Between the trimmed V and J ends, which lost 6 bases and 5 bases, there was a span of 14 bases. CDR1 is SGHAT, CDR2 FQDESV, per germline (reference sequence). This CDR3 has 13 amino acids. The CDR3 nucleotides are TGTGCCAGCAGTTATACAGGGTCGAACGAGCAGTACTTC. It encodes CASSYTGSNEQYF.

The rearrangement uses TRBV6-5 and TRBJ2-1; the match to TRBD1 covers 7 bases. The V gene's germline CDR1 is MNHEY and CDR2 SVGAGI. This CDR3 comprises 12 residues. V was pared by 6 bases and J by 7 bases, with 3 bases of the junction left unmatched. The CDR3 protein is CASSGTANEQFF. The CDR3 region has the DNA TGTGCCAGCAGCGGGACAGCGAATGAGCAGTTCTTC.

The chain has TRBV6-5 and TRBJ2-7, with TRBD1 identical over 10 bases. V gave up 6 bases and J gave up 3 bases; unmatched junction bases: 2. The germline gives CDR1 MNHEY, CDR2 SVGAGI. The CDR3 loop spans 13 amino acids. CDR3 DNA: TGTGCCAGCAGGGGACAGGGGCTCTACGAGCAGTACTTC. Translated: CASRGQGLYEQYF.